Listed below are T cell receptor beta chains from one sample, sequenced in a study of T-cell reconstitution after alpha-beta-depleted transplantation in children. In TCRdb, the PCR reads were re-called with MiXCR into one record per CDR3 protein. The sample has around 500,000 distinct CDR3 sequences, 20% to 25% seen once. The material sequenced was PBMCs, mostly from graft donor cells, taken 360 days after TCRalphabeta/CD19-depleted stem cell transplant. The receptors derive from a boy in the first two years of life who had a stem cell transplant for acute myeloid leukemia, so the T cells may come from the graft donor. The CDR3 runs from the conserved cysteine through the conserved F or W. Fields, in order: J gene, V gene, D gene, clone size, CDR3 protein, CDR3 DNA. D genes are given only for firm matches. A clone size is listed for some rows: how often the clone was seen (once, few, many), or a class if it is expanded.

J: TRBJ2-5; V: TRBV5-1; D: NA; size: many; CDR3: CASSLGRGQETQYF; DNA: TGTGCCAGCAGCTTAGGCCGGGGCCAAGAGACCCAGTACTTC
J: TRBJ2-5; V: TRBV15; D: NA; size: many; CDR3: CATSTREKETQYF; DNA: TGTGCCACCAGCACCCGGGAGAAAGAGACCCAGTACTTC
J: TRBJ2-1; V: TRBV20-1; D: NA; size: few; CDR3: CSGSGPYNEQFF; DNA: TGCAGTGGTTCGGGACCCTACAATGAGCAGTTCTTC
J: TRBJ2-1; V: TRBV7-9; D: NA; size: NA; CDR3: CASSLFDWHEQFF; DNA: TGTGCCAGCAGCTTATTTGATTGGCATGAGCAGTTCTTC
J: TRBJ2-6; V: TRBV28; D: NA; size: many; CDR3: CASSSRQVAGANVLTF; DNA: TGTGCCAGCAGTTCAAGACAGGTCGCTGGGGCCAACGTCCTGACTTTC
J: TRBJ1-2; V: TRBV20-1; D: NA; size: many; CDR3: CSARQDHWGYTF; DNA: TGCAGTGCCAGACAGGACCACTGGGGCTACACCTTC
J: TRBJ1-1; V: TRBV6-5; D: NA; size: NA; CDR3: CASSYYREVNTEAFF; DNA: TGTGCCAGCAGTTACTACAGAGAGGTGAACACTGAAGCTTTCTTT
J: TRBJ2-5; V: TRBV7-2; D: TRBD2; size: NA; CDR3: CASSLTSGGPRAGQYF; DNA: TGTGCCAGCAGCCTCACTAGCGGGGGACCCCGAGCGGGCCAGTACTTC
J: TRBJ1-1; V: TRBV2; D: NA; size: few; CDR3: CASKGLPNTEAFF; DNA: TGTGCCAGCAAGGGATTGCCAAACACTGAAGCTTTCTTT
J: TRBJ2-1; V: TRBV12-3/TRBV12-4; D: NA; size: many; CDR3: CASSSDPPARGEQFF; DNA: TGTGCCAGCAGTTCGGACCCGCCCGCTAGAGGCGAGCAGTTCTTC
J: TRBJ1-1; V: TRBV2; D: NA; size: NA; CDR3: CASSFDRPEAFF; DNA: TGTGCCAGCAGTTTTGACAGGCCCGAAGCTTTCTTT
J: TRBJ2-2; V: TRBV18; D: TRBD2; size: NA; CDR3: CASSPELAGNTGELFF; DNA: TGTGCCAGCTCACCGGAACTAGCGGGGAACACCGGGGAGCTGTTTTTT
J: TRBJ2-2; V: TRBV24-1; D: NA; size: NA; CDR3: CATSDRTGELFF; DNA: TGTGCCACCAGTGATAGGACCGGGGAGCTGTTTTTT
J: TRBJ2-3; V: TRBV28; D: TRBD1; size: NA; CDR3: CASSLFQGASDTQYF; DNA: TGTGCCAGCAGTTTATTCCAGGGGGCATCAGATACGCAGTATTTT
J: TRBJ2-2; V: TRBV29-1; D: TRBD2; size: NA; CDR3: CSVWASGGPGELFF; DNA: TGCAGCGTCTGGGCTAGCGGGGGGCCGGGGGAGCTGTTTTTT
J: TRBJ1-1; V: TRBV28; D: TRBD1; size: NA; CDR3: CASSFGDRGKKAFF; DNA: TGTGCCAGCAGTTTTGGGGACAGGGGCAAAAAAGCTTTCTTT
J: TRBJ1-4; V: TRBV12-3/TRBV12-4; D: NA; size: NA; CDR3: CASSLEVGIANEKLFF; DNA: TGTGCCAGCAGTTTAGAGGTTGGCATAGCTAATGAAAAACTGTTTTTT
J: TRBJ2-5; V: TRBV20-1; D: TRBD2; size: NA; CDR3: CSARGGGTSGPRWETQYF; DNA: TGCAGTGCTAGAGGGGGAGGGACTAGCGGCCCCCGGTGGGAGACCCAGTACTTC
J: TRBJ2-7; V: TRBV20-1; D: TRBD1; size: NA; CDR3: CSARDQETGDPCEQYF; DNA: TGCAGTGCTAGAGATCAAGAGACAGGGGACCCATGCGAGCAGTACTTC
J: TRBJ1-2; V: TRBV20-1; D: NA; size: many; CDR3: CSARVTTGKPNYGYTF; DNA: TGCAGTGCTAGAGTCACCACAGGAAAACCTAACTATGGCTACACCTTC
J: TRBJ2-5; V: TRBV20-1; D: TRBD2; size: many; CDR3: CSAFGLAVQETQYF; DNA: TGCAGTGCTTTCGGGCTAGCGGTCCAAGAGACCCAGTACTTC
J: TRBJ2-3; V: TRBV10-3; D: NA; size: NA; CDR3: CAISQDQGADTQYF; DNA: TGTGCCATCAGTCAAGACCAGGGAGCAGATACGCAGTATTTT
J: TRBJ1-5; V: TRBV20-1; D: NA; size: few; CDR3: CSADRGGPDQPQHF; DNA: TGCAGTGCTGATCGGGGGGGACCCGACCAGCCCCAGCATTTT
J: TRBJ2-1; V: TRBV20-1; D: NA; size: NA; CDR3: CSARGLGRNNEQFF; DNA: TGCAGTGCTAGAGGGCTAGGTAGGAACAATGAGCAGTTCTTC
J: TRBJ2-3; V: TRBV7-2; D: NA; size: NA; CDR3: CASSVRGGSSTDTQYF; DNA: TGTGCCAGCAGCGTCCGGGGCGGGTCGAGCACAGATACGCAGTATTTT
J: TRBJ1-5; V: TRBV19; D: NA; size: NA; CDR3: CASSRGKSNQPQHF; DNA: TGTGCCAGTAGTAGGGGGAAGAGCAATCAGCCCCAGCATTTT
J: TRBJ1-6; V: TRBV6-5; D: NA; size: few; CDR3: CASSYGGRGYNSPLHF; DNA: TGTGCCAGCAGTTACGGGGGGCGCGGGTATAATTCACCCCTCCACTTT
J: TRBJ1-1; V: TRBV13; D: NA; size: NA; CDR3: CASSSWDWTLEAFF; DNA: TGTGCCAGCAGCTCTTGGGACTGGACCCTTGAAGCTTTCTTT
J: TRBJ1-3; V: TRBV20-1; D: NA; size: NA; CDR3: CSALFPAVSGNTIYF; DNA: TGCAGTGCCCTATTCCCGGCGGTCTCTGGAAACACCATATATTTT
J: TRBJ2-2; V: TRBV5-1; D: NA; size: few; CDR3: CASTIVTGELFF; DNA: TGCGCCAGCACCATAGTAACCGGGGAGCTGTTTTTT
J: TRBJ1-5; V: TRBV7-4; D: NA; size: NA; CDR3: CASSLESYQPQHF; DNA: TGTGCCAGCAGCTTAGAGAGTTATCAGCCCCAGCATTTT
J: TRBJ2-1; V: TRBV10-1; D: NA; size: few; CDR3: CASSDSSQGNEQFF; DNA: TGCGCCAGCAGTGACAGTAGCCAGGGGAATGAGCAGTTCTTC
J: TRBJ2-5; V: TRBV27; D: NA; size: many; CDR3: CASSVTRRETQYF; DNA: TGTGCCAGCAGTGTCACTAGGCGAGAGACCCAGTACTTC
J: TRBJ1-3; V: TRBV19; D: NA; size: NA; CDR3: CASSIQVYSGNTIYF; DNA: TGTGCCAGTAGTATACAGGTTTATTCTGGAAACACCATATATTTT
J: TRBJ2-3; V: TRBV20-1; D: NA; size: NA; CDR3: CSARVLTDTQYF; DNA: TGCAGTGCTAGAGTACTCACAGATACGCAGTATTTT
J: TRBJ1-6; V: TRBV20-1; D: TRBD1; size: NA; CDR3: CSGGGQGASPLHF; DNA: TGCAGTGGGGGGGGACAGGGGGCTTCACCCCTCCACTTT
J: TRBJ2-1; V: TRBV11-2; D: TRBD1; size: few; CDR3: CASSLAGTGGLQFF; DNA: TGTGCCAGCAGCTTAGCCGGGACAGGGGGCCTGCAGTTCTTC
J: TRBJ2-3; V: TRBV21-1; D: NA; size: many; CDR3: CASSKEPPREDTQYF; DNA: TGTGCCAGCAGCAAAGAACCTCCTCGGGAAGATACGCAGTATTTT
J: TRBJ1-1; V: TRBV10-2; D: NA; size: few; CDR3: CASSEPGPIEAFF; DNA: TGCGCCAGCAGTGAACCAGGACCGATTGAAGCTTTCTTT
J: TRBJ2-1; V: TRBV6-1; D: NA; size: NA; CDR3: CASGAAFYNEQFF; DNA: TGTGCCAGCGGGGCGGCGTTCTACAATGAGCAGTTCTTC